This T cell receptor (beta chain) emerged from a study of blood T cell repertoires in COVID-19. The CDR3 contains 13 residues. Germline V lookup: CDR1 SEHNR, CDR2 FQNEAQ (reference sequence). The V end lost 5 bases, the J end lost 14 bases, and 16 bases lay between the germline ends. There are a few counts of this clone. Profiling relied on immunoSEQ multiplex PCR, and the TCRdb table lists in-frame clones only, not all of them. Among 400,000 to 500,000 clones, 88% were seen once, and the ten largest hold approximately 1.5%. Cohort allocation depended upon clinical history that participants reported. The sequence was collected from a woman between 18 and 29 years old who had been exposed to COVID-19. What was sequenced was PBMCs or T cells enriched from blood (not recorded which). This chain joins TRBV7-9 and TRBJ1-6; unclear D gene. The CDR3 loop reads CASSLNDPRALHF. The CDR3 bases are TGTGCCAGCAGCCTTAACGACCCACGGGCCCTCCACTTT.